A single sample gave rise to the 30 T cell receptor beta chains below, sequenced in a study of blood T cell repertoires in COVID-19. TCRdb's copy holds only in-frame clones and misses some; the assay was immunoSEQ multiplex PCR. The sample consists of around 300,000 clones, 89% of them appearing once. The sequenced sample consisted of peripheral blood. The receptors derive from a woman aged 35 to 49 who had recovered from COVID-19.

This rearrangement joins TRBV30 to TRBJ2-5; the match to TRBD2 covers 7 bases. The CDR3 has 15 amino acids. Germline V gene data show CDR1 as GTSNPN and CDR2 as SVGIG (reference sequence). Trimming removed 5 bases from V and 2 bases from J; junction bases left unmatched: 11. DNA of the CDR3: TGTGCCTGGCAAGACAAGGCTAGCGGACAAGAGACCCAGTACTTC. This gives the protein CAWQDKASGQETQYF.

This clone occurred a few times. The genes are TRBV7-3 and TRBJ2-2; tentative D call: TRBD2 (6 bases). Germline CDR1 SGHTA, CDR2 FQGTGA. The CDR3 is made up of 14 amino acids. V lost 6 bases and J 4 bases, leaving 12 bases between the germline ends. The CDR3 sequence: CASRLREITGELFF. The CDR3 DNA reads as TGTGCCAGCAGACTCCGGGAGATCACCGGGGAGCTGTTTTTT.

V is TRBV6-4 and J is TRBJ1-2, with a weak D call TRBD1 (6 bases). The germline gives CDR1 MRHNA, CDR2 SNTAGT. V lost 6 bases, J lost 7 bases, and 33 bases lay in between. The CDR3 runs to 19 residues. In nucleotides, the CDR3 is TGTGCCAGCAGCCTAGCCACCGGGACAACACTACCTCATGTCTGTGGCTACACCTTC. It translates to CASSLATGTTLPHVCGYTF.

The chain employs TRBV7-3 and TRBJ2-1; TRBD2 matches at 7 bases. The germline gives CDR1 SGHTA, CDR2 FQGTGA. The CDR3 is made up of 12 amino acids. V was clipped by 1 base and J by 15 bases; unmatched bases: 6. The CDR3 nucleotides read TGTGCCAGCAGCTTAAAGGGCGGGAGCATGTTCTTC. It is translated as CASSLKGGSMFF.

The V and J genes are TRBV7-9 and TRBJ2-7, with 7 bases fitting TRBD2. In germline, CDR1 is SEHNR, CDR2 FQNEAQ (reference sequence). The CDR3 contains 15 residues. V was pared by 0 bases and J by 1 base, with 3 bases of the junction left unmatched. CDR3 loop: CASSLAGGPSYEQYF. In nucleotides, the CDR3 is TGTGCCAGCAGCTTAGCGGGAGGGCCTTCCTACGAGCAGTACTTC.

CDR3 nucleotides: TGTGCCAGCAGCCAAGAAGAGTCGGGCAGGGGGAATAACGAGCAGTACTTC. It specifies CASSQEESGRGNNEQYF. The chain employs TRBV4-2 and TRBJ2-7; 7 nucleotides line up with TRBD1. The CDR3 is made up of 17 amino acids. The V gene end was trimmed by 0 bases and the J gene end by 5 bases; junction bases not matched to a gene: 13. Per germline, CDR1 LGHNA and CDR2 YNFKEQ.

The chain couples TRBV27 to TRBJ2-1; a possible D gene is TRBD2 (6 bases). The germline V and J ends were trimmed by 5 bases and 9 bases, with 11 bases remaining between them. This CDR3 has 12 amino acids. Per germline, CDR1 MNHEY and CDR2 SMNVEV (reference sequence). The CDR3 sequence: CASSPPGSEQFF. CDR3 coding DNA: TGTGCCAGCAGTCCCCCCGGGAGTGAGCAGTTCTTC.

This chain's CDR3 is CASSLFGGYEQYF. CDR3 in DNA: TGTGCCAGCAGTTTATTCGGGGGTTACGAGCAGTACTTC. The chain has TRBV27 and TRBJ2-7; a weak D match, TRBD2 (6 bases). Germline V gene sequence: CDR1 MNHEY, CDR2 SMNVEV (reference sequence). V was pared by 1 base and J by 4 bases, with 8 bases between. The CDR3 contains 13 residues.

This chain joins TRBV18 and TRBJ2-2, with 9 bases fitting TRBD1. The CDR3 contains 17 residues. V lost 6 bases to trimming and J lost 5 bases; unmatched junction nucleotides: 13. Per germline, CDR1 KGHSH and CDR2 LQKENI. In DNA form, the CDR3 reads TGTGCCAGCTCTCCAGAGCAGGGGACAGGGAGGACCGGGGAGCTGTTTTTT. Translating it yields CASSPEQGTGRTGELFF.

The rearrangement uses TRBV10-1 and TRBJ2-7; D is unresolved. Germline V gene lookup returns CDR1 WNHNN and CDR2 SYGVQD (reference sequence). The ends were cut back, 3 bases at V and 2 bases at J, with 8 bases in the middle. CDR3 length: 13 amino acids. The CDR3 sequence is CASSDGVTYEQYF. The CDR3 nucleotides read TGCGCCAGCAGTGATGGAGTTACCTACGAGCAGTACTTC.

The chain is built from TRBV6-5 and TRBJ1-5, with TRBD1 matching 9 bases. The germline gives CDR1 MNHEY, CDR2 SVGAGI. The CDR3 covers 16 residues. V shed 2 bases and J 5 bases; nucleotides not matched to a gene: 7. The chain's CDR3 is CASSYPRTGEDQPQHF. The CDR3 DNA reads as TGTGCCAGCAGTTACCCTAGGACAGGGGAAGATCAGCCCCAGCATTTT.

This chain joins TRBV4-2 and TRBJ2-3; TRBD2 matches at 10 bases. The CDR3 spans 17 residues. The V gene end was trimmed by 0 bases and the J gene end by 4 bases; junction bases not matched to a gene: 7. The germline V gene encodes CDR1 LGHNA and CDR2 YNFKEQ. DNA of the CDR3: TGTGCCAGCAGCCAAGAGTTAGGGCTAGCGGGGGCAGATACGCAGTATTTT. Translated, it gives CASSQELGLAGADTQYF.

V gene TRBV19 combines with J gene TRBJ2-7, with 14 bases identical to TRBD2. V was pared by 10 bases and J by 2 bases, with 7 bases of the junction left unmatched. The CDR3 has 15 amino acids. Germline values: CDR1 LNHDA, CDR2 SQIVND (reference sequence). The chain's CDR3 is CATSGLAGGTYEQYF. In nucleotides, the CDR3 is TGTGCCACCTCAGGACTAGCGGGAGGTACCTACGAGCAGTACTTC.

The J gene is TRBJ2-7, the V gene TRBV28; TRBD2 aligns across 8 bases. Germline trimming cut 6 bases from V and 4 bases from J; bases unmatched to any gene: 5. CDR1 and CDR2 from the germline V gene are MDHEN and SYDVKM. The CDR3 length is 13 residues. The CDR3 bases are TGTGCCAGCAGGGCTAGCGGGCGGTACGAGCAGTACTTC. Its protein product is CASRASGRYEQYF. Using reference TRBV28 and TRBJ2-7 for the parts outside the CDR3, the full variable domain is DVKVTQSSRYLVKRTGEKVFLECVQDMDHENMFWYRQDPGLGLRLIYFSYDVKMKEKGDIPEGYSVSREKKERFSLILESASTNQTSMYLCASRASGRYEQYFGPGTRLTVT.

J is TRBJ1-6 and V is TRBV15, with unresolved D. Germline CDR1 LNHNV, CDR2 YYDKDF (reference sequence). The germline V and J ends were trimmed by 0 bases and 0 bases, with 9 bases remaining between them. The CDR3 loop spans 17 amino acids. CDR3 sequence (DNA): TGTGCCACCAGCAGAGAGGAGATCCGCTCCTATAATTCACCCCTCCACTTT. This translates into CATSREEIRSYNSPLHF.

V usage is TRBV5-1 and J usage is TRBJ2-3; D is perhaps TRBD1 (6 bases). Between the trimmed V and J ends, which lost 3 bases and 2 bases, there was a span of 13 bases. The CDR3 spans 15 residues. CDR1 is SGHRS, CDR2 YFSETQ, per germline. The CDR3 is CASSWATGDTDTQYF. For the CDR3, the DNA is TGCGCCAGCAGCTGGGCGACAGGAGACACAGATACGCAGTATTTT.

This chain uses TRBV5-6 with TRBJ2-7; 11 bases are shared with TRBD2. Germline loops: CDR1 SGHDT, CDR2 YYEEEE. The ends lost 0 bases at V and 3 bases at J; junction bases unmatched: 8. The CDR3 is 17 residues long. The CDR3 region is CASSLGGGTSGFYEQYF. The CDR3 DNA reads as TGTGCCAGCAGCTTGGGAGGGGGGACTAGCGGCTTCTACGAGCAGTACTTC.

This chain joins TRBV2 and TRBJ2-1; 11 bases match TRBD1. The CDR3 runs to 14 residues. Per germline, CDR1 SNHLY and CDR2 FYNNEI. The ends lost 7 bases at V and 6 bases at J; junction bases unmatched: 5. CDR3 coding DNA: TGTGCCAGCATCCCCGGGACAGGGGGCAATGAGCAGTTCTTC. It specifies CASIPGTGGNEQFF.

CDR3 amino acids: CAWRGTADEQYF. CDR3 nucleotides: TGTGCCTGGAGGGGGACAGCGGACGAGCAGTACTTC. The rearrangement joins TRBV30 to TRBJ2-7; TRBD1 aligns across 7 bases. The germline gives CDR1 GTSNPN, CDR2 SVGIG (reference sequence). V dropped 3 bases and J dropped 5; count of bases not matched to a gene: 4. The length of the CDR3 is 12 residues.

This rearrangement joins TRBV5-5 to TRBJ2-3; 7 bases are shared with TRBD1. This CDR3 spans 17 amino acids. Germline lookup yields CDR1 SGHKS and CDR2 YYEKEE (reference sequence). The ends lost 3 bases at V and 1 base at J; junction bases unmatched: 11. DNA of the CDR3: TGTGCCAGCAGCTACACAGGGGTTGGGGGTGGCACAGATACGCAGTATTTT. Amino acid sequence: CASSYTGVGGGTDTQYF.

The CDR3 here is CASSFPQGNGYTF. As DNA, the CDR3 is TGTGCCAGCAGTTTTCCTCAGGGGAATGGCTACACCTTC. The chain combines TRBV6-5 with TRBJ1-2; TRBD1 is a possible D gene (6 bases). Germline V gene data show CDR1 as MNHEY and CDR2 as SVGAGI. The CDR3 extends over 13 amino acids. V lost 4 bases to trimming and J lost 6 bases, with 12 bases between them.

This chain joins TRBV10-3 and TRBJ2-7; 9 bases line up with TRBD2. With V trimmed by 2 bases and J by 3 bases, 2 bases remained unmatched. Germline V gene lookup returns CDR1 ENHRY and CDR2 SYGVKD. The CDR3 spans 14 residues. The CDR3 bases are TGTGCCATCAGTGAGAGCGGGAGGATCTACGAGCAGTACTTC. Translating it yields CAISESGRIYEQYF.

The V call is TRBV24-1, the J call TRBJ2-6; TRBD1 agrees at 9 bases. This CDR3 is 17 amino acids long. CDR1 is KGHDR and CDR2 is SFDVKD in the germline V gene. Trimming took 4 bases from V and 1 from J; bases not matched to a gene: 4. The CDR3 loop is CATSDWDRVSGANVLTF. Written as DNA, the CDR3 is TGTGCCACCAGTGACTGGGACAGGGTATCTGGGGCCAACGTCCTGACTTTC.

V and J are TRBV24-1 and TRBJ2-5, with D possibly being TRBD2 (6 bases). CDR1 and CDR2 from the germline V gene are KGHDR and SFDVKD. The CDR3 is 14 residues long. The V end was cut by 6 bases, the J end by 2 bases, with 12 bases between. The CDR3 here is CATSWGGTQETQYF. The CDR3 DNA is TGTGCCACCAGTTGGGGCGGGACTCAAGAGACCCAGTACTTC.

This clone is a singleton in its sample. The J gene is TRBJ2-2, the V gene TRBV18; a weak D match, TRBD2 (6 bases). Germline CDR1 reads KGHSH; CDR2 reads LQKENI. The V gene lost 3 bases and the J gene lost 3 bases, with 11 bases spanning the gap. The CDR3 runs to 15 residues. This CDR3 reads CASSPGEAYTGELFF. As DNA, the CDR3 is TGTGCCAGCTCACCCGGGGAGGCGTACACCGGGGAGCTGTTTTTT.

The chain carries TRBV5-1 and TRBJ2-1; D is perhaps TRBD2 (5 bases). CDR1 is SGHRS and CDR2 is YFSETQ in the germline V gene. The CDR3 consists of 14 residues. V gave up 0 bases and J gave up 7 bases, with 11 bases separating them. Written as DNA, the CDR3 is TGCGCCAGCAGCTTGGAAGATTCGGGAAATGAGCAGTTCTTC. Amino acids: CASSLEDSGNEQFF.

The J gene is TRBJ2-2, the V gene TRBV6-2 or TRBV6-3, with D possibly matching TRBD2 (5 bases). Trimming took 4 bases from V and 2 from J, leaving 17 bases between them. The CDR3 has 17 amino acids. In germline, CDR1 is MNHEY, CDR2 SVGEGT. The CDR3 sequence is CASSSNSGGLNTGELFF. The CDR3 coding sequence is TGTGCCAGCAGTTCGAACAGCGGCGGCTTAAACACCGGGGAGCTGTTTTTT.

The V gene is TRBV2, the J gene TRBJ1-4; 8 bases match TRBD1. The CDR3 extends over 13 amino acids. Germline trimming cut 6 bases from V and 8 bases from J; bases unmatched to any gene: 5. Germline CDR1 SNHLY, CDR2 FYNNEI. The CDR3 bases are TGTGCCAGCAGATTGGACAGGGACGAAAAACTGTTTTTT. It codes for CASRLDRDEKLFF.

The genes are TRBV27 and TRBJ1-5; 7 bases are a match to TRBD1. CDR1 and CDR2 from the germline V gene are MNHEY and SMNVEV (reference sequence). The trim removed 5 bases at V and 6 bases at J, leaving 7 bases unmatched. This CDR3 has 14 amino acids. In DNA form, the CDR3 reads TGTGCCAGCAGTCCGAACAGGGGAGTTCAGCCCCAGCATTTT. Translated: CASSPNRGVQPQHF.

The genes are TRBV6-1 and TRBJ1-1, with 7 bases fitting TRBD1. The CDR3 is made up of 17 amino acids. V lost 4 bases and J lost 4; bases outside the gene matches: 15. Germline V CDR1 and CDR2: MNHNS, SASEGT. The CDR3 sequence: CASSGGRRGPSVTEAFF. The DNA of the CDR3 is TGTGCCAGCAGTGGTGGGAGGAGGGGGCCCTCGGTCACTGAAGCTTTCTTT.